One and the same sample provided the 21 T cell receptor beta chains below, sequenced in a study of early T cells in non-severe SARS-CoV-2 infection. TCRdb used MiXCR to reprocess the 5' RACE reads, holding one entry per CDR3 protein. The table lists about 83,000 distinct CDR3 sequences, approximately 14% of them singletons, with 1.4% in the top ten. Specimen: whole blood. The receptor set was obtained from an adult who was a healthcare worker with PCR-confirmed SARS-CoV-2 infection or an uninfected control (not recorded which).

The chain carries TRBV5-5 and TRBJ1-3; D possibly corresponds to TRBD1 (6 bases). CDR1 and CDR2 from the germline V gene are SGHKS and YYEKEE (reference sequence). This CDR3 is built from 16 residues. Trimming pared 1 base from V and 2 bases from J, leaving 13 bases between. The CDR3 coding sequence is TGTGCCAGCAGCTTGCGGGGGGCCTGGACTGGAAACACCATATATTTT. Its translation: CASSLRGAWTGNTIYF.

This clonotype occurred a few times. The chain links TRBV19 to TRBJ1-2; 7 positions agree with TRBD1. J lost 5 bases, V lost 5 bases, and 11 bases had no gene match. Germline CDR1 LNHDA, CDR2 SQIVND (reference sequence). The CDR3 covers 15 residues. Here the CDR3 reads CASSRPRGQPYGYTF. The CDR3, as DNA: TGTGCCAGTAGTCGCCCAAGGGGACAGCCATATGGCTACACCTTC.

This clonotype came up many times. This chain joins TRBV5-1 and TRBJ2-1, with 8 bases that match TRBD2. V trimming: 1 base; J trimming: 6 bases; junction bases outside the gene matches: 6. This CDR3 contains 15 residues. Looked up from germline, CDR1 is SGHRS and CDR2 is YFSETQ. CDR3 region: CASSLSQRGSNEQFF. The CDR3 DNA sequence: TGCGCCAGCAGCTTGTCCCAGCGGGGGAGCAATGAGCAGTTCTTC.

There are a few counts of this clonotype. This sequence joins TRBV27 and TRBJ2-2; D not resolved. Germline CDR1 and CDR2: MNHEY and SMNVEV (reference sequence). CDR3 length: 15 residues. The V end was cut by 3 bases, the J end by 1 base, with 9 bases between. The CDR3 nucleotides read TGTGCCAGCAGTTTTGGTTACAAGAACACCGGGGAGCTGTTTTTT. Residues: CASSFGYKNTGELFF.

This clonotype has at least ten counts. The chain uses TRBV21-1 and TRBJ2-7; whether TRBD1, the table's D call, matches the DNA was not checked. TRBV21-1 represents a pseudogene. The CDR3 extends over 15 amino acids. CDR3 region: CASSKRTGHHYEQYF. CDR3 DNA sequence: TGTGCCAGCAGCAAAAGGACAGGGCACCACTACGAGCAGTACTTC.

This clonotype occurred once. V is TRBV27 and J is TRBJ2-7; TRBD1 matches at 10 bases. The CDR3 runs to 14 residues. The V and J ends lost 6 bases and 4 bases, in that order; junction bases with no gene match: 6. Germline CDR1 is MNHEY and CDR2 is SMNVEV (reference sequence). CDR3 sequence: CASSLTGGAYEQYF. CDR3 nucleotide sequence: TGTGCCAGCAGCCTGACAGGGGGCGCATACGAGCAGTACTTC.

The J gene is TRBJ2-3, the V gene TRBV20-1; D gene ambiguous. The CDR3 runs to 11 residues. Germline-derived CDR1 and CDR2 are DFQATT and SNEGSKA (reference sequence). The V gene lost 3 bases and the J gene lost 5 bases, with 6 bases spanning the gap. In DNA form, the CDR3 reads TGCAGTGCTAGTCAACAAGATACGCAGTATTTT. It encodes CSASQQDTQYF.

This clonotype was seen many times. The chain uses TRBV12-3 or TRBV12-4 and TRBJ2-7, with D maybe TRBD2 (5 bases). The CDR3 length is 16 residues. V shed 1 base and J shed 0 bases, with 13 bases lying between them. For the CDR3, the DNA is TGTGCCAGCAGTTTAGAGGTAGGAGGTAGCTCCTACGAGCAGTACTTC. Amino acid sequence: CASSLEVGGSSYEQYF.

This clonotype was seen more than once but under ten times. This sequence joins TRBV6-5 and TRBJ2-2; 7 nucleotides agree with TRBD1. Germline V lookup: CDR1 MNHEY, CDR2 SVGAGI. The junction had 5 bases not matched to a gene; V was cut back by 5 bases and J by 5 bases. CDR3 length: 14 amino acids. As DNA, the CDR3 is TGTGCCAGCAGTGTGAACAGGGGAACCGGGGAGCTGTTTTTT. Its translation is CASSVNRGTGELFF.

The chain carries TRBV12-3 or TRBV12-4 and TRBJ1-1, with no clear D. The CDR3 consists of 15 residues. V shed 6 bases and J shed 9 bases, with 23 bases lying between them. The CDR3 is CASRGTTRWQSQAFF. The DNA for the CDR3 is TGTGCCAGCAGAGGAACGACACGGTGGCAGTCTCAAGCTTTCTTT.

This clonotype was picked up many times. The V call is TRBV11-2, the J call TRBJ1-2; D is unclear. V gave up 7 bases and J gave up 4 bases, with 10 bases separating them. The CDR3 is 12 residues long. Germline V gives CDR1 SGHAT, CDR2 FQNNGV. The DNA for the CDR3 is TGTGCCAGCAATCCCTTGGGCTATGGCTACACCTTC. Translation: CASNPLGYGYTF.

The V call is TRBV7-9, the J call TRBJ2-5, with no clear D. With 5 bases removed from V and 4 bases from J, the gap between germline ends came to 5 bases. Germline-derived CDR1 and CDR2 are SEHNR and FQNEAQ (reference sequence). The CDR3 consists of 11 residues. CDR3 in amino acids: CASSPIETQYF. For the CDR3, the DNA is TGTGCCAGCAGCCCCATAGAGACCCAGTACTTC.

The chain carries TRBV3-1 and TRBJ1-1, with a weak D call TRBD1 (5 bases). This CDR3 region has 15 residues. Germline CDR1 reads LGHDT; CDR2 reads YNNKEL (reference sequence). V was cut by 6 bases and J by 0 bases, with 14 bases left in between. CDR3 in amino acids: CASRERGRLNTEAFF. The CDR3 DNA reads TGTGCCAGCAGAGAGCGGGGGAGGTTGAACACTGAAGCTTTCTTT.

The V gene is TRBV29-1, the J gene TRBJ1-1, with D tentatively TRBD1 (5 bases). Germline CDR1 and CDR2: SQVTM and ANQGSEA. This CDR3 spans 11 amino acids. CDR3 in amino acids: CGGTGKTEAFF. CDR3 nucleotide sequence: TGCGGGGGAACGGGGAAAACTGAAGCTTTCTTT.

The chain uses TRBV3-1 and TRBJ2-6; no definite D call. Trimming removed 7 bases at V and 2 bases at J, with 6 bases between. From germline, CDR1 is LGHDT and CDR2 YNNKEL (reference sequence). CDR3 length: 13 amino acids. This CDR3 is CASTRTGANVLTF. The CDR3 DNA reads as TGTGCCAGCACCAGGACTGGGGCCAACGTCCTGACTTTC.

This clonotype was picked up a small number of times. This chain joins TRBV10-2 and TRBJ1-3; 7 bases match TRBD1. The length of the CDR3 is 14 residues. Unmatched junction bases numbered 3, after V lost 2 bases and J lost 5 bases. Germline loops: CDR1 WSHSY, CDR2 SAAADI. The CDR3 DNA reads as TGCGCCAGCAGTGAGACGACAGGGAGAAACACCATATATTTT. Protein sequence: CASSETTGRNTIYF.

The chain has TRBV4-1 and TRBJ1-5; the D is unclear. Germline V gives CDR1 MGHRA, CDR2 YSYEKL. This CDR3 has 15 amino acids. Trimming left V 2 bases short and J 4 bases short, with 12 bases between. In DNA, the CDR3 is TGCGCCAGCAGCCAATCCGGCACAGAAAATCAGCCCCAGCATTTT. It encodes CASSQSGTENQPQHF.

This chain uses TRBV18 with TRBJ1-6; no clear D. V lost 6 bases and J lost 8, with 11 bases in between. Germline V gene data show CDR1 as KGHSH and CDR2 as LQKENI. This CDR3 spans 13 amino acids. The CDR3 reads CASSRTLDSPLHF. The CDR3 nucleotides read TGTGCCAGCTCGCGCACCTTGGATTCACCCCTCCACTTT.

This clonotype occurred many times. This rearrangement joins TRBV9 to TRBJ2-3; D may match TRBD1 or TRBD2 (5 bases each). CDR1 is SGDLS and CDR2 is YYNGEE in the germline V gene. The CDR3 is 14 amino acids. Trimming took 3 bases from V and 8 from J, leaving 16 bases between them. The CDR3 reads CASSGEGRLVTQYF. The DNA for the CDR3 is TGTGCCAGCAGCGGCGAGGGACGACTTGTTACGCAGTATTTT.

There are many counts of this clonotype. The chain carries TRBV4-3 and TRBJ1-6, with 7 bases identical to TRBD1. Germline CDR1 LGHNA, CDR2 YSLEER. J lost 6 bases, V lost 0 bases, and 8 bases had no gene match. The CDR3 has 17 residues. CDR3 amino acids: CASSQDPRPGGNSPLHF. CDR3 nucleotides: TGCGCCAGCAGCCAAGATCCCCGGCCAGGGGGTAATTCACCCCTCCACTTT.

The sample holds a few counts of this clonotype. This sequence joins TRBV12-3 or TRBV12-4 and TRBJ1-4; no definite D call. V lost 8 bases and J lost 6, with 13 bases in between. CDR3 length equals 13 residues. As DNA, the CDR3 is TGTGCCAGCTTCACTAGGTCGGATGAAAAACTGTTTTTT. Residues: CASFTRSDEKLFF.